The 27 T cell receptor beta chains below come from one sample, sequenced in a study of T cells after posttransplantation cyclophosphamide. The protocol was immunoSEQ multiplex PCR, while the TCRdb copy is restricted to in-frame clones and leaves out a portion. The repertoire has 6,000 to 7,500 clones, roughly 98% of them found once; the top ten carry 0.85% to 0.9%. The sequenced sample consisted of memory CD4+ T cells sorted from PBMCs. These receptors all come from a man aged 35-49 years in good health, CMV-negative, and a related stem cell transplant donor.

This rearrangement joins TRBV5-6 to TRBJ2-7, with 10 bases identical to TRBD1. CDR3 size: 16 residues. Germline-derived CDR1 and CDR2 are SGHDT and YYEEEE. V trimming: 0 bases; J trimming: 5 bases; junction bases outside the gene matches: 8. CDR3 residues: CASSLGFRQGANEQYF. The CDR3 bases are TGTGCCAGCAGCTTGGGATTCCGACAGGGGGCGAACGAGCAGTACTTC.

This sequence joins TRBV6-1 and TRBJ2-1, with 13 bases matching TRBD2. Germline CDR1 reads MNHNS; CDR2 reads SASEGT. The V and J ends lost 6 bases and 15 bases, in that order; junction bases with no gene match: 11. The CDR3 has 14 amino acids. CDR3: CASSSGTSGATGFF. CDR3 DNA sequence: TGTGCCAGCAGCTCTGGGACTAGCGGGGCGACTGGGTTCTTC.

This chain uses TRBV6-1 with TRBJ1-2; the D gene is possibly TRBD1 (5 bases). Germline V gene data show CDR1 as MNHNS and CDR2 as SASEGT. The length of the CDR3 is 16 residues. V lost 2 bases and J 8 bases, leaving 21 bases between the germline ends. This chain's CDR3 is CASSELPGLRSFGYTF. The CDR3 DNA follows: TGTGCCAGCAGTGAACTTCCGGGACTCCGAAGTTTCGGCTACACCTTC.

This sequence joins TRBV19 and TRBJ2-3; the D gene is possibly TRBD2 (5 bases). The CDR3 is 15 residues long. Trimming left V 0 bases short and J 2 bases short, with 9 bases between. Per germline, CDR1 LNHDA and CDR2 SQIVND (reference sequence). The CDR3: CASSIENGVTDTQYF. For the CDR3, the DNA is TGTGCCAGTAGTATAGAGAACGGGGTCACAGATACGCAGTATTTT.

The chain's CDR3 is CASSLGQRHTEAFF. CDR3 coding DNA: TGTGCCAGCAGCTTAGGACAGAGGCACACTGAAGCTTTCTTT. V is TRBV7-9 and J is TRBJ1-1; a possible D gene is TRBD1 (5 bases). V was pared by 1 base and J by 3 bases, with 9 bases between. The CDR3 has 14 residues. Per the germline V gene, CDR1 is SEHNR and CDR2 is FQNEAQ (reference sequence).

The chain recombines TRBV30 with TRBJ2-7, with D uncertain. The germline gives CDR1 GTSNPN, CDR2 SVGIG (reference sequence). V shed 5 bases and J shed 0 bases, with 11 bases lying between them. CDR3 size: 13 residues. For the CDR3, the DNA is TGTGCCTGGGGCCTGGGCAACTCCTACGAGCAGTACTTC. Encoded protein: CAWGLGNSYEQYF.

The chain carries TRBV4-2 and TRBJ2-3; 13 positions agree with TRBD2. J lost 4 bases, V lost 0 bases, and 19 bases had no gene match. Germline CDR1 and CDR2: LGHNA and YNFKEQ. The CDR3 loop spans 22 amino acids. The CDR3 region is CASSQDWVSRLAGGLAPDTQYF. The CDR3 DNA follows: TGTGCCAGCAGCCAAGATTGGGTGAGCAGACTAGCGGGAGGCCTGGCCCCAGATACGCAGTATTTT.

The V gene is TRBV5-6, the J gene TRBJ1-1; 8 bases are shared with TRBD1. Germline loops: CDR1 SGHDT, CDR2 YYEEEE. V shed 6 bases and J 5 bases; nucleotides not matched to a gene: 6. The CDR3 loop spans 13 amino acids. CDR3 DNA: TGTGCCAGCACTCGGACAGGGATGACTGAAGCTTTCTTT. Translating gives CASTRTGMTEAFF.

The chain has TRBV7-3 and TRBJ2-3; D uncertain. The CDR3 is 16 amino acids. V was clipped by 5 bases and J by 3 bases, with 18 bases between them. Germline-derived CDR1 and CDR2 are SGHTA and FQGTGA. The CDR3 here is CASSLSMSFGTDTQYF. The CDR3 DNA is TGTGCCAGCAGCCTTTCGATGTCCTTCGGGACAGATACGCAGTATTTT.

The chain joins TRBV6-1 to TRBJ1-5; weak D call: TRBD1 (5 bases). CDR3 size: 14 residues. Trimming stripped 3 bases from V and 0 bases from J, with 6 bases between. Per germline, CDR1 MNHNS and CDR2 SASEGT. The CDR3 loop is CASSEGGSNQPQHF. The CDR3, as DNA: TGTGCCAGCAGTGAGGGGGGTAGCAATCAGCCCCAGCATTTT.

This sequence joins TRBV29-1 and TRBJ2-5, with 12 bases aligning to TRBD2. The J call is doubtful: the DNA matches TRBJ2-7 better. The CDR3 covers 16 residues. Germline CDR1 SQVTM, CDR2 ANQGSEA. The CDR3: CSVEPLAGGATYEQYF. In nucleotides, the CDR3 is TGCAGCGTTGAACCCCTAGCGGGGGGGGCAACCTACGAGCAGTACTTC.

This chain joins TRBV30 and TRBJ2-5; possibly TRBD2 for D (5 bases). The J call could be wrong; TRBJ2-7 is a better fit for the DNA end. Germline lookup yields CDR1 GTSNPN and CDR2 SVGIG (reference sequence). This CDR3 has 14 residues. In DNA, the CDR3 is TGTGCCTGGACCGGACTCCCAACCGCCTACGAGCAGTACTTC. It codes for CAWTGLPTAYEQYF.

V and J are TRBV7-2 and TRBJ2-1, with 7 bases matching TRBD1. The CDR3 has 14 amino acids. The V segment lost 1 base and the J segment 9 bases; nucleotides outside the gene matches: 6. Germline assignment: CDR1 SGHTA and CDR2 FQGNSA. This CDR3 is CASSLESQGREQFF. CDR3 sequence (DNA): TGTGCCAGCAGCTTAGAATCACAGGGGCGTGAGCAGTTCTTC.

This chain uses TRBV6-5 with TRBJ1-5, with 8 bases lining up with TRBD1. Germline values: CDR1 MNHEY, CDR2 SVGAGI. This CDR3 spans 15 amino acids. Losses at the gene ends were 6 bases for V and 2 bases for J; bases not matched to a gene: 6. The CDR3 DNA follows: TGTGCCAGCAGGTTACAGGGGGTCGGCAATCAGCCCCAGCATTTT. Translation gives CASRLQGVGNQPQHF.

CDR3 amino acids: CASRRTGGAEQYF. The CDR3 nucleotides read TGTGCCAGCAGGCGGACAGGAGGAGCCGAGCAGTACTTC. The chain joins TRBV6-1 to TRBJ2-7, with TRBD1 identical over 7 bases. V lost 6 bases to trimming and J lost 6 bases; unmatched junction nucleotides: 8. The CDR3 has 13 residues. Germline CDR1 reads MNHNS; CDR2 reads SASEGT.

This clone was seen once. This chain connects TRBV19 to TRBJ2-4; maybe TRBD1 (5 bases). The length of the CDR3 is 14 residues. The V and J ends lost 8 bases and 0 bases respectively, with 11 bases between them. The V gene's germline CDR1 is LNHDA and CDR2 SQIVND (reference sequence). This CDR3 is CASQDTRAKNIQYF. Here the CDR3 DNA reads TGTGCCAGTCAGGACACCCGAGCCAAAAACATTCAGTACTTC.

The rearrangement uses TRBV9 and TRBJ1-2, with 11 bases matching TRBD1. V trimming: 0 bases; J trimming: 3 bases; junction bases outside the gene matches: 7. This CDR3 spans 17 amino acids. Germline V lookup: CDR1 SGDLS, CDR2 YYNGEE. CDR3 nucleotide sequence: TGTGCCAGCAGCGTAGCCCTCGGACAGGGGGCCTACTATGGCTACACCTTC. It is translated as CASSVALGQGAYYGYTF. The full variable domain, its missing parts supplied by reference TRBV9 and TRBJ1-2, is DSGVTQTPKHLITATGQRVTLRCSPRSGDLSVYWYQQSLDQGLQFLIQYYNGEERAKGNILERFSAQQFPDLHSELNLSSLELGDSALYFCASSVALGQGAYYGYTFGSGTRLTVV.

The V gene is TRBV7-9, the J gene TRBJ2-3; D call uncertain. V was trimmed by 6 bases and J by 0 bases, leaving 4 bases between them. This CDR3 spans 12 amino acids. The germline V gene has CDR1 SEHNR and CDR2 FQNEAQ (reference sequence). DNA of the CDR3: TGTGCCAGCAGTCGGAGCACAGATACGCAGTATTTT. Translated: CASSRSTDTQYF. Supplemented by reference TRBV7-9 and TRBJ2-3, the full variable domain reads DTGVSQNPRHKITKRGQNVTFRCDPISEHNRLYWYRQTLGQGPEFLTYFQNEAQLEKSRLLSDRFSAERPKGSFSTLEIQRTEQGDSAMYLCASSRSTDTQYFGPGTRLTVL.

The rearrangement uses TRBV18 and TRBJ2-7, with D possibly matching TRBD1 (5 bases). CDR3 size: 13 residues. CDR1 and CDR2 from the germline V gene are KGHSH and LQKENI. Trimming left V 6 bases short and J 3 bases short, with 12 bases between. The CDR3 protein is CASSTGGFYEQYF. CDR3 bases: TGTGCCAGCTCCACAGGCGGTTTCTACGAGCAGTACTTC.

This clone has just one count. The chain recombines TRBV11-2 with TRBJ1-1; 7 bases fit TRBD1. The CDR3 contains 15 residues. J was trimmed by 1 base and V by 6 bases; bases with no gene match: 8. CDR1 and CDR2 (germline): SGHAT, FQNNGV. The CDR3 coding sequence is TGTGCCAGCAGGCCTGGGGGGACAGCGAACACTGAAGCTTTCTTT. Translation gives CASRPGGTANTEAFF.

This chain joins TRBV5-4 and TRBJ1-1; the match to TRBD1 covers 7 bases. Germline CDR1 reads SGHNT; CDR2 reads YYREEE (reference sequence). J gave up 1 base and V 4 bases, and 7 bases lay outside the gene matches. The CDR3 consists of 15 residues. The CDR3 loop reads CASSRVGGRNTEAFF. DNA for the CDR3: TGTGCCAGCAGCAGGGTAGGGGGCCGGAACACTGAAGCTTTCTTT.

V and J are TRBV19 and TRBJ2-4, with 8 positions matching TRBD2. Germline values: CDR1 LNHDA, CDR2 SQIVND (reference sequence). The CDR3 loop spans 15 amino acids. The J segment lost 8 bases and the V segment lost 2 bases, leaving 8 bases of the junction unmatched. Written as DNA, the CDR3 is TGTGCCAGTAGTATATGGCGTCGGGGGGGAGACATTCAGTACTTC. It encodes CASSIWRRGGDIQYF.

The V and J genes are TRBV4-1 and TRBJ1-4; TRBD1 aligns across 10 bases. The CDR3 extends over 18 amino acids. Germline V gene data show CDR1 as MGHRA and CDR2 as YSYEKL. With V trimmed by 3 bases and J by 7 bases, 14 bases remained unmatched. CDR3 sequence (DNA): TGCGCCAGCAGCCACCCATACCGGGACAGGGGAGTTGGTGAAAAACTGTTTTTT. It specifies CASSHPYRDRGVGEKLFF.

The chain employs TRBV10-3 and TRBJ2-7; the match to TRBD2 covers 7 bases. The CDR3 runs to 14 residues. Germline loops: CDR1 ENHRY, CDR2 SYGVKD. The trim removed 4 bases at V and 0 bases at J, leaving 3 bases unmatched. The CDR3 DNA reads as TGTGCCATCAGTGGGCGGGAGCGCTCCTACGAGCAGTACTTC. This sequence encodes CAISGRERSYEQYF.

J is TRBJ1-4 and V is TRBV4-2, with D possibly TRBD1 on 5 matching bases. V was clipped by 0 bases and J by 6 bases, with 14 bases between them. The CDR3 contains 16 residues. Germline assignment: CDR1 LGHNA and CDR2 YNFKEQ. The DNA of the CDR3 is TGTGCCAGCAGCCAAGATAGGGGCAGCGCTTATGAAAAACTGTTTTTT. It translates to CASSQDRGSAYEKLFF.

The J gene is TRBJ2-5, the V gene TRBV5-4, with a possible D match to TRBD2 (6 bases). Between the trimmed V and J ends, which lost 4 bases and 0 bases, there was a span of 10 bases. The germline V gene has CDR1 SGHNT and CDR2 YYREEE (reference sequence). The CDR3 spans 14 residues. The CDR3 reads CASSPRDYQETQYF. The CDR3 DNA sequence: TGTGCCAGCAGCCCTCGGGACTACCAAGAGACCCAGTACTTC.

The J gene is TRBJ1-1, the V gene TRBV7-9; D ambiguous. Trimming took 1 base from V and 2 from J, leaving 14 bases between them. Per the germline V gene, CDR1 is SEHNR and CDR2 is FQNEAQ (reference sequence). The CDR3 runs 16 residues. The CDR3: CASSLDGVGRNTEAFF. The CDR3 coding sequence is TGTGCCAGCAGCTTAGATGGGGTCGGGAGAAACACTGAAGCTTTCTTT.